This T cell receptor (beta chain) came from a study of T cell responses to AZD1222 COVID-19 vaccine. The repertoire was sequenced with immunoSEQ multiplex PCR; TCRdb's copy has only in-frame clones and lacks some. The table records 130,000 or so clones, about 93% of them present only once. Germline V lookup: CDR1 LGHNA, CDR2 YSLEER. Trimming pared 0 bases from V and 2 bases from J, leaving 15 bases between. The CDR3 has 17 residues. Sequencing was performed on peripheral blood, taken on day 0 of AZD1222 vaccination. This clonotype was sampled from an adult in good health. The genes are TRBV4-3 and TRBJ2-3; the D is unclear. CDR3 DNA: TGCGCCAGCAGCCAAGAAGCAGGAACCCCCTCCACAGATACGCAGTATTTT. Translated: CASSQEAGTPSTDTQYF.